The 22 T cell receptor beta chains given below trace back to one sample, sequenced in a study of cytomegalovirus exposure and HLA in healthy donors. The PCR employed 60 Vbeta primers together with 13 Jbeta primers. Using immunoSEQ multiplex PCR, the repertoire was profiled, and TCRdb retains in-frame clones only, with some absent. The sample gives 150,000 to 200,000 clones, roughly 76% of which show up once; roughly 4.4% is in the top ten. Sequencing input: PBMCs. All receptors derive from a woman under 30 in good health and CMV-seropositive.

The chain links TRBV11-2 to TRBJ2-3; 14 bases map to TRBD2. V lost 5 bases and J lost 6; bases outside the gene matches: 4. CDR1 and CDR2 (germline): SGHAT, FQNNGV. This CDR3 region has 15 residues. This CDR3 reads CASSLGTSGGDTQYF. The DNA of the CDR3 is TGTGCCAGCAGCCTAGGGACTAGCGGGGGTGATACGCAGTATTTT.

This clone has a single count. The chain links TRBV6-1 to TRBJ1-2; D is unclear. The CDR3 has 13 amino acids. CDR1 MNHNS and CDR2 SASEGT come from the germline V gene. The V and J ends lost 7 bases and 4 bases respectively, with 13 bases between them. CDR3 DNA: TGTGCCAGCACCAAGGAGGAGATCTATGGCTACACCTTC. Translation: CASTKEEIYGYTF.

Of note for this clone: Mismatch with germline at one junction end may stem from a read error. This CDR3 is also generated by other DNA sequences in the sample. V usage is TRBV7-8 and J usage is TRBJ1-3; the D gene is possibly TRBD1 (5 bases). Looked up from germline, CDR1 is SGHVS and CDR2 is FQNEAQ. The CDR3 contains 16 residues. The CDR3 protein is CASSLGVYSSGNTIYF. CDR3 nucleotide sequence: TGCGCCAGCAGCTTAGGGGTTTACAGCTCTGGAAACACCATATATTTT.

The chain has TRBV5-4 and TRBJ2-3; no reliable D call. The length of the CDR3 is 15 residues. Trimming shortened V by 2 bases and J by 1 base, and 11 bases separated the two germline ends. Germline V gene data show CDR1 as SGHNT and CDR2 as YYREEE (reference sequence). The CDR3 loop reads CASSFDSIGTDTQYF. CDR3 bases: TGTGCCAGCAGCTTCGACTCCATAGGCACAGATACGCAGTATTTT.

V is TRBV11-2 and J is TRBJ1-1, with D unclear. Germline V gene data show CDR1 as SGHAT and CDR2 as FQNNGV. V was trimmed by 1 base and J by 8 bases, leaving 11 bases between them. The CDR3 runs to 13 residues. The CDR3 region is CASSLVLTDEAFF. The CDR3 DNA reads TGTGCCAGCAGCTTAGTCCTTACAGACGAAGCTTTCTTT. The full variable domain, its missing parts supplied by reference TRBV11-2 and TRBJ1-1, is EAGVAQSPRYKIIEKRQSVAFWCNPISGHATLYWYQQILGQGPKLLIQFQNNGVVDDSQLPKDRFSAERLKGVDSTLKIQPAKLEDSAVYLCASSLVLTDEAFFGQGTRLTVV.

The sample holds a few counts of this clone. CDR3 region: CASSLADRGGTEAFF. CDR3 DNA: TGTGCCAGCAGCTTAGCCGACAGGGGCGGTACTGAAGCTTTCTTT. J is TRBJ1-1 and V is TRBV7-8; the match to TRBD1 covers 8 bases. This CDR3 has 15 residues. The V segment lost 0 bases and the J segment 5 bases; nucleotides outside the gene matches: 5. Germline values: CDR1 SGHVS, CDR2 FQNEAQ.

The chain is built from TRBV9 and TRBJ1-6; perhaps TRBD1 as D (5 bases). Looked up from germline, CDR1 is SGDLS and CDR2 is YYNGEE. With 0 bases removed from V and 7 bases from J, the gap between germline ends came to 11 bases. The CDR3 is 15 amino acids. CDR3 region: CASSVGGLRNSPLHF. In DNA form, the CDR3 reads TGTGCCAGCAGCGTAGGGGGACTGAGGAATTCACCCCTCCACTTT.

This clone was seen a handful of times. The gene calls are TRBV7-9 and TRBJ2-3, with 9 bases matching TRBD1. This CDR3 is built from 18 residues. The V segment lost 4 bases and the J segment 2 bases; nucleotides outside the gene matches: 13. Germline CDR1 and CDR2: SEHNR and FQNEAQ (reference sequence). The DNA of the CDR3 is TGTGCCAGCAGCTCACTGATTAGATGGGACAGGGCCACAGATACGCAGTATTTT. This encodes CASSSLIRWDRATDTQYF.

The chain is built from TRBV11-2 and TRBJ1-6; 9 nucleotides match TRBD1. With V trimmed by 5 bases and J by 9 bases, 5 bases remained unmatched. Germline V gene data show CDR1 as SGHAT and CDR2 as FQNNGV. The length of the CDR3 is 14 residues. The CDR3 region is CASSPGQGPSPLHF. CDR3 coding DNA: TGTGCCAGCAGCCCGGGACAGGGTCCTTCACCCCTCCACTTT.

The DNA for the CDR3 is TGTGCCAGCAGCTCGCCGAGGGACAACCCGGACGAGCAGTACTTC. It is translated as CASSSPRDNPDEQYF. The genes are TRBV13 and TRBJ2-7; the D gene is possibly TRBD1 (6 bases). The CDR3 spans 15 residues. Deletions cut 4 bases from V and 5 bases from J, with 18 bases between. Looked up from germline, CDR1 is PRHDT and CDR2 is FYEKMQ (reference sequence).

The sample holds a few counts of this clone. The V gene is TRBV19, the J gene TRBJ2-2; D is unresolved. V was trimmed by 3 bases and J by 6 bases, leaving 8 bases between them. Germline V lookup: CDR1 LNHDA, CDR2 SQIVND (reference sequence). This CDR3 has 13 amino acids. This CDR3 is CASSIGPSGELFF. In nucleotides, the CDR3 is TGTGCCAGTAGTATTGGGCCCTCCGGGGAGCTGTTTTTT.

The V call is TRBV5-1, the J call TRBJ2-2, with 9 bases matching TRBD1. The trim removed 4 bases at V and 5 bases at J, leaving 9 bases unmatched. Germline CDR1 and CDR2: SGHRS and YFSETQ. The CDR3 sequence is 16 residues long. CDR3 in amino acids: CASSLRQGGWTGELFF. DNA of the CDR3: TGCGCCAGCAGCCTACGACAGGGGGGATGGACCGGGGAGCTGTTTTTT.

This chain uses TRBV7-9 with TRBJ1-1; D uncertain. Per the germline V gene, CDR1 is SEHNR and CDR2 is FQNEAQ (reference sequence). V was trimmed by 1 base and J by 9 bases, leaving 12 bases between them. CDR3 length: 13 residues. The CDR3 region is CASSLDSGAKAFF. CDR3 DNA sequence: TGTGCCAGCAGCTTAGATTCAGGTGCCAAAGCTTTCTTT.

The J gene is TRBJ2-2, the V gene TRBV27; the D is unclear. CDR1 and CDR2 from the germline V gene are MNHEY and SMNVEV (reference sequence). V was pared by 2 bases and J by 7 bases, with 23 bases between. This CDR3 contains 18 residues. The CDR3 DNA reads as TGTGCCAGCAGTTTAGACGTAGAGGTTCTTCACGAGAACGGGGAGCTGTTTTTT. It is translated as CASSLDVEVLHENGELFF.

The V and J genes are TRBV21-1 and TRBJ1-5. TRBV21-1 is a documented pseudogene. The CDR3 contains 13 residues. CDR3 nucleotide sequence: TGTGCCAGCAGCCCCCCGGGGGATCAGCCCCAGCATTTT. It translates to CASSPPGDQPQHF.

The chain joins TRBV28 to TRBJ2-7, with TRBD2 matching over 10 bases. The trim removed 5 bases at V and 2 bases at J, leaving 9 bases unmatched. The CDR3 is 16 amino acids. Germline CDR1 and CDR2: MDHEN and SYDVKM. The CDR3 loop reads CASSELAGARPYEQYF. As DNA, the CDR3 is TGTGCCAGCAGTGAGCTAGCGGGGGCAAGGCCCTACGAGCAGTACTTC.

V is TRBV5-5 and J is TRBJ2-7, with 7 nucleotides matching TRBD1. The V gene end was trimmed by 3 bases and the J gene end by 3 bases; junction bases not matched to a gene: 9. The CDR3 spans 15 residues. The germline V gene encodes CDR1 SGHKS and CDR2 YYEKEE (reference sequence). The CDR3 nucleotides read TGTGCCAGCAGCTGGGAGAGACAGGGTAACTACGAGCAGTACTTC. Protein product: CASSWERQGNYEQYF.

This clone was detected a few times. The V call is TRBV6-1, the J call TRBJ2-1; TRBD1 agrees at 12 bases. J was trimmed by 9 bases and V by 4 bases; bases with no gene match: 7. The CDR3 length is 15 residues. Germline-derived CDR1 and CDR2 are MNHNS and SASEGT. CDR3 residues: CASSARDRGLREQFF. The CDR3 DNA follows: TGTGCCAGCAGTGCCAGGGACAGGGGGCTTCGTGAGCAGTTCTTC.

V is TRBV6-1 and J is TRBJ1-4, with D possibly TRBD1 on 6 matching bases. V was shortened by 0 bases and J by 8 bases, with 16 bases between the two germline ends. The CDR3 runs to 16 residues. Germline V CDR1 and CDR2: MNHNS, SASEGT. The chain's CDR3 is CASSEAVGPGVEKLFF. DNA for the CDR3: TGTGCCAGCAGTGAAGCAGTCGGCCCAGGGGTAGAAAAACTGTTTTTT.

The V gene is TRBV6-6, the J gene TRBJ1-4, with 8 bases identical to TRBD1. Germline CDR1 and CDR2: MNHNY and SVGAGI (reference sequence). The CDR3 runs to 12 residues. Trimming took 8 bases from V and 7 from J; bases not matched to a gene: 3. The DNA of the CDR3 is TGTGCCAGCTACAGGGGGAGTGAAAAACTGTTTTTT. It specifies CASYRGSEKLFF.

The genes are TRBV19 and TRBJ2-6, with D hard to call. Germline-derived CDR1 and CDR2 are LNHDA and SQIVND (reference sequence). The CDR3 loop spans 20 amino acids. V lost 1 base, J lost 0 bases, and 19 bases lay in between. The CDR3 sequence is CASSIVVFPGYLSGANVLTF. CDR3 nucleotide sequence: TGTGCCAGTAGTATAGTCGTCTTCCCCGGGTACCTCTCTGGGGCCAACGTCCTGACTTTC.

The V gene is TRBV15, the J gene TRBJ2-2; D unresolved. The CDR3 is 14 amino acids. The ends were cut back, 0 bases at V and 7 bases at J, with 9 bases in the middle. Germline V gene sequence: CDR1 LNHNV, CDR2 YYDKDF (reference sequence). The CDR3 loop is CATSRDGLYGELFF. DNA for the CDR3: TGTGCCACCAGCAGAGACGGGTTATACGGGGAGCTGTTTTTT.